Presented here are 14 T cell receptor beta chains from one specimen sequenced in a study of CD8+CD57+ T cells in acquired aplastic anemia. TCR beta VDJ and CDR3 profiling used genomic DNA as template. One entry per CDR3 protein results from TCRdb running MiXCR on the reads. The table has 180,000 or so distinct CDR3 sequences, 63% seen once. In patients chosen for sequencing, flow cytometry had shown CD8+CD57+ cell expansion. Sequencing input: sorted CD4+, CD8+, or CD8+CD57+ T cells (not recorded which) from PBMCs. Receptors originate from a human donor with aplastic anemia.

At least ten counts were recorded for this clonotype. The chain combines TRBV4-1 with TRBJ1-2; weak D call: TRBD1 (6 bases). V lost 0 bases and J 8 bases, leaving 16 bases between the germline ends. The CDR3 runs to 15 residues. Germline lookup yields CDR1 MGHRA and CDR2 YSYEKL. The CDR3 loop reads CASSQETWGGRGYTF. Written as DNA, the CDR3 is TGCGCCAGCAGCCAAGAAACCTGGGGGGGCCGAGGCTACACCTTC.

This clonotype was detected only a few times. CDR3 protein: CASSLVGGAHTQYF. For the CDR3, the DNA is TGTGCCAGCAGCTTAGTGGGAGGGGCCCATACGCAGTATTTT. V gene TRBV7-8 combines with J gene TRBJ2-3; TRBD2 matches 7 bases. The J segment lost 7 bases and the V segment lost 1 base, leaving 5 bases of the junction unmatched. Germline CDR1 is SGHVS and CDR2 is FQNEAQ. The CDR3 has 14 residues.

The chain joins TRBV7-9 to TRBJ2-7; 8 bases are a match to TRBD2. The CDR3 is 17 amino acids. The V gene end was trimmed by 1 base and the J gene end by 2 bases; junction bases not matched to a gene: 10. Looked up from germline, CDR1 is SEHNR and CDR2 is FQNEAQ (reference sequence). CDR3: CASSLVGGTSPPYEQYF. CDR3 nucleotide sequence: TGTGCCAGCAGCTTAGTAGGGGGGACTAGTCCTCCCTACGAGCAGTACTTC.

This rearrangement joins TRBV19 to TRBJ2-4; 7 bases match TRBD1. V shed 4 bases and J 1 base; nucleotides not matched to a gene: 1. The CDR3 spans 14 residues. CDR1 and CDR2 from the germline V gene are LNHDA and SQIVND (reference sequence). The chain's CDR3 is CASSRGQAKNIQYF. In nucleotides, the CDR3 is TGTGCCAGTAGTAGGGGACAGGCCAAAAACATTCAGTACTTC.

This clonotype was seen a handful of times. The genes are TRBV7-8 and TRBJ2-7; a possible D gene is TRBD1 (5 bases). The V gene's germline CDR1 is SGHVS and CDR2 FQNEAQ. The CDR3 sequence is 13 residues long. Trimming pared 4 bases from V and 6 bases from J, leaving 13 bases between. DNA for the CDR3: TGTGCCAGCAGCTCTAGGCTAAGGGGCGAGCAGTACTTC. It encodes CASSSRLRGEQYF.

In its sample, this clonotype was seen once. V and J are TRBV2 and TRBJ2-7; TRBD1 matches at 9 bases. Germline V gives CDR1 SNHLY, CDR2 FYNNEI. The CDR3 consists of 14 residues. The trim removed 8 bases at V and 4 bases at J, leaving 9 bases unmatched. The CDR3 reads CASGGTGQGYEQYF. The CDR3 DNA reads TGTGCCAGCGGAGGGACGGGACAGGGATACGAGCAGTACTTC.

This clonotype showed up many times. The CDR3 sequence: CASSLASGHYEQYF. Written as DNA, the CDR3 is TGTGCCAGCAGCTTGGCGTCAGGGCACTACGAGCAGTACTTC. The J gene is TRBJ2-7, the V gene TRBV5-5, with a weak D call TRBD1 (5 bases). The CDR3 has 14 residues. The V gene lost 0 bases and the J gene lost 3 bases, with 10 bases spanning the gap. The germline gives CDR1 SGHKS, CDR2 YYEKEE (reference sequence).

V gene TRBV20-1 combines with J gene TRBJ2-7, with D unclear. Germline values: CDR1 DFQATT, CDR2 SNEGSKA (reference sequence). With 3 bases removed from V and 1 base from J, the gap between germline ends came to 10 bases. The CDR3 consists of 13 residues. This CDR3 reads CSASAPSSYEQYF. CDR3 DNA: TGCAGTGCTAGTGCGCCGAGTTCCTACGAGCAGTACTTC.

This chain joins TRBV7-9 and TRBJ2-7, with 8 bases fitting TRBD1. The germline V gene has CDR1 SEHNR and CDR2 FQNEAQ (reference sequence). The V gene end was trimmed by 5 bases and the J gene end by 0 bases; junction bases not matched to a gene: 9. This CDR3 spans 16 amino acids. This chain's CDR3 is CASSMFGTGSSYEQYF. The CDR3 DNA reads as TGTGCCAGCAGCATGTTTGGGACAGGAAGCTCCTACGAGCAGTACTTC.

In this sample, this clonotype turned up many times. The V gene is TRBV12-3 or TRBV12-4, the J gene TRBJ2-7, with D perhaps assigned TRBD1 or TRBD2 (5 bases each). The CDR3 extends over 13 amino acids. V shed 8 bases and J shed 4 bases, with 15 bases lying between them. The CDR3 DNA follows: TGTGCCAGCTCGGGACCGGGGATTTACGAGCAGTACTTC. Protein sequence: CASSGPGIYEQYF.

This clonotype occurred once. CDR3 bases: TGCAGCGTTGAGGGACAGGGATTCTATGGCTACGAGCAGTACTTC. It specifies CSVEGQGFYGYEQYF. The rearrangement links TRBV29-1 to TRBJ2-7; TRBD1 matches 9 bases. CDR1 and CDR2 (germline): SQVTM, ANQGSEA. V trimming: 3 bases; J trimming: 3 bases; junction bases outside the gene matches: 9. The CDR3 totals 15 residues.

Ten or more counts support this clonotype. V gene TRBV20-1 combines with J gene TRBJ2-7, with TRBD1 identical over 8 bases. The V segment lost 1 base and the J segment 7 bases; nucleotides outside the gene matches: 15. CDR3 length: 16 amino acids. The germline CDR1 and CDR2 sequences are DFQATT and SNEGSKA (reference sequence). CDR3 in DNA: TGCAGTGCTAGAGCCGGCGTAAGAGGACAGGGAATGGAGCAGTACTTC. Translation gives CSARAGVRGQGMEQYF.

J is TRBJ1-2 and V is TRBV10-2; D not resolved. V gave up 2 bases and J gave up 5 bases, with 9 bases separating them. The CDR3 is 13 residues long. CDR1 is WSHSY, CDR2 SAAADI, per germline. The DNA for the CDR3 is TGCGCCAGCAGTGAGGGTCCTCAGTATGGCTACACCTTC. This sequence encodes CASSEGPQYGYTF.

This clonotype was found many times. No conserved phenylalanine or tryptophan ends this CDR3, so it is likely a read error. J is TRBJ1-1 and V is TRBV4-1; 7 nucleotides align to TRBD1. The trim removed 0 bases at V and 0 bases at J, leaving 1 base unmatched. The CDR3 loop spans 15 amino acids. CDR1 and CDR2 from the germline V gene are MGHRA and YSYEKL. The CDR3, as DNA: TGCGCCAGCAGCCAAGAAGGGGGCATGAACACTGAAGCTTTCCTT. It specifies CASSQEGGMNTEAFL.